Listed here are 16 T cell receptor beta chains from one sample, sequenced in a study of blood T cell repertoires in COVID-19. Method: immunoSEQ multiplex PCR; TCRdb's copy keeps in-frame clones and lacks some. This table holds around 89,000 clones, around 72% found once. The material sequenced was peripheral blood. These receptors all come from a woman older than 75 with acute or convalescent COVID-19.

This sequence joins TRBV6-2 or TRBV6-3 and TRBJ1-6; no clear D gene. V dropped 2 bases and J dropped 4 bases, with 6 bases sitting between them. Germline CDR1 MNHEY, CDR2 SVGEGT. This CDR3 spans 14 amino acids. The CDR3 sequence is CASSYGGYNSPLHF. As DNA, the CDR3 is TGTGCCAGCAGTTACGGCGGGTATAATTCACCCCTCCACTTT.

The chain joins TRBV4-1 to TRBJ1-2; the D is unclear. Germline loops: CDR1 MGHRA, CDR2 YSYEKL. This CDR3 spans 14 amino acids. Trimming removed 0 bases at V and 2 bases at J, with 7 bases between. The CDR3 here is CASSQESGNYGYTF. The CDR3 DNA reads TGCGCCAGCAGCCAAGAGAGCGGAAACTATGGCTACACCTTC.

This chain links TRBV30 with TRBJ2-1, with 10 positions matching TRBD1. CDR3 length: 14 residues. Germline CDR1 GTSNPN, CDR2 SVGIG (reference sequence). J lost 6 bases, V lost 4 bases, and 6 bases had no gene match. CDR3 loop: CAWKGQGRGNEQFF. The CDR3 region has the DNA TGTGCCTGGAAGGGACAGGGGAGAGGCAATGAGCAGTTCTTC. The full variable domain, its missing parts supplied by reference TRBV30 and TRBJ2-1, is SQTIHQWPATLVQPVGSPLSLECTVEGTSNPNLYWYRQAAGRGLQLLFYSVGIGQISSEVPQNLSASRPQDRQFILSSKKLLLSDSGFYLCAWKGQGRGNEQFFGPGTRLTVL.

The chain couples TRBV3-1 (or the pseudogene TRBV3-2) to TRBJ2-7; 9 nucleotides match TRBD2. Germline V gene sequence: CDR1 LGHDT, CDR2 YNNKEL (reference sequence). This CDR3 is 16 amino acids long. V gave up 1 base and J gave up 0 bases; unmatched junction bases: 4. In DNA form, the CDR3 reads TGTGCCAGCAGCCAAGTCCCAGCGGGGGGCTCCTACGAGCAGTACTTC. It is translated as CASSQVPAGGSYEQYF.

The chain employs TRBV19 and TRBJ1-2, with 7 bases fitting TRBD1. In germline, CDR1 is LNHDA, CDR2 SQIVND (reference sequence). This CDR3 is built from 14 residues. V gave up 4 bases and J gave up 7 bases; unmatched junction bases: 9. The CDR3 nucleotides are TGTGCCAGTAGTACCCGACAGGGAGGTCCTGGCTACACCTTC. Translating gives CASSTRQGGPGYTF.

This clone was found many times. The chain recombines TRBV4-1 with TRBJ1-6, with TRBD1 matching over 9 bases. The CDR3 consists of 17 residues. J lost 6 bases, V lost 1 base, and 7 bases had no gene match. The V gene's germline CDR1 is MGHRA and CDR2 YSYEKL. In DNA form, the CDR3 reads TGCGCCAGCAGCCAAGGCCCGACAGGGGGAACTAATTCACCCCTCCACTTT. Protein product: CASSQGPTGGTNSPLHF.

The chain uses TRBV7-2 and TRBJ1-6; D perhaps matches TRBD1 (5 bases). CDR1 SGHTA and CDR2 FQGNSA come from the germline V gene. The CDR3 spans 14 residues. V was shortened by 5 bases and J by 4 bases, with 9 bases between the two germline ends. CDR3 nucleotides: TGTGCCAGCAGCCCTGACAGATATAATTCACCCCTCCACTTT. Protein: CASSPDRYNSPLHF.

The chain is built from TRBV5-6 and TRBJ1-5; tentatively, D is TRBD1 (6 bases). Germline V CDR1 and CDR2: SGHDT, YYEEEE. The ends were cut back, 1 base at V and 4 bases at J, with 15 bases in the middle. The CDR3 runs 16 residues. The CDR3: CASSLFRGEGNQPQHF. The CDR3 DNA is TGTGCCAGCAGCTTGTTCAGGGGCGAAGGAAATCAGCCCCAGCATTTT.

The sample holds one count of this clone. The chain carries TRBV2 and TRBJ1-6; D may be TRBD1 (5 bases). CDR1 is SNHLY and CDR2 is FYNNEI in the germline V gene. V was trimmed by 4 bases and J by 9 bases, leaving 13 bases between them. The CDR3 consists of 14 residues. The CDR3 region has the DNA TGTGCCAGCAGTGTCGGCAGGGCAGGTTCACCCCTCCACTTT. Its protein is CASSVGRAGSPLHF.

This clone was observed a few times. J is TRBJ1-6 and V is TRBV5-4, with D perhaps TRBD1 (5 bases). CDR3 length equals 15 residues. Trimming shortened V by 1 base and J by 5 bases, and 10 bases separated the two germline ends. Looked up from germline, CDR1 is SGHNT and CDR2 is YYREEE (reference sequence). CDR3 sequence (DNA): TGTGCCAGCAGCTTGTCGGACACTGATAATTCACCCCTCCACTTT. Encoded protein: CASSLSDTDNSPLHF.

In this sample, this clone turned up once. V gene TRBV10-3 combines with J gene TRBJ1-2; 8 positions match TRBD1. Losses at the gene ends were 3 bases for V and 8 bases for J; bases not matched to a gene: 8. CDR3 length: 14 residues. CDR1 is ENHRY and CDR2 is SYGVKD in the germline V gene. The CDR3 loop reads CAISDKDRDFGYTF. CDR3 bases: TGTGCCATCAGTGATAAGGACAGGGACTTCGGCTACACCTTC.

As regards this clone: This specimen includes other DNA sequences encoding the same CDR3. CDR3 in amino acids: CASSLPWTSSNEQFF. The CDR3 nucleotides read TGCGCCAGCAGCTTACCCTGGACTAGTTCCAATGAGCAGTTCTTC. V gene TRBV5-1 combines with J gene TRBJ2-1; 7 bases are a match to TRBD2. The junction had 8 bases not matched to a gene; V was cut back by 2 bases and J by 6 bases. The length of the CDR3 is 15 residues. The germline gives CDR1 SGHRS, CDR2 YFSETQ.

The chain combines TRBV15 with TRBJ1-1, with D perhaps TRBD1 (6 bases). V gave up 5 bases and J gave up 4 bases, with 17 bases separating them. Germline V CDR1 and CDR2: LNHNV, YYDKDF (reference sequence). The CDR3 is 15 residues long. The CDR3 loop is CATSRKRTASTEAFF. The CDR3 region has the DNA TGTGCCACCAGCCGAAAGAGGACAGCAAGCACTGAAGCTTTCTTT. Drawing the rest from reference TRBV15 and TRBJ1-1, the complete variable domain is DAMVIQNPRYQVTQFGKPVTLSCSQTLNHNVMYWYQQKSSQAPKLLFHYYDKDFNNEADTPDNFQSRRPNTSFCFLDIRSPGLGDTAMYLCATSRKRTASTEAFFGQGTRLTVV.

The count of this clone is one. This chain connects TRBV6-5 to TRBJ1-2, with D tentatively TRBD1 (6 bases). Trimming took 2 bases from V and 2 from J, leaving 9 bases between them. CDR1 and CDR2 (germline): MNHEY, SVGAGI. The CDR3 spans 14 residues. DNA for the CDR3: TGTGCCAGCAGTTACCAGGGGACAAACTATGGCTACACCTTC. This translates into CASSYQGTNYGYTF.

The chain employs TRBV6-6 and TRBJ1-6; 8 bases are shared with TRBD1. J was trimmed by 10 bases and V by 7 bases; bases with no gene match: 15. This CDR3 has 16 amino acids. Per the germline V gene, CDR1 is MNHNY and CDR2 is SVGAGI (reference sequence). This CDR3 reads CASKKKGQGNGSPLHF. The CDR3 DNA follows: TGTGCCAGCAAAAAGAAAGGACAGGGTAATGGCTCACCCCTCCACTTT.

This clone showed up just a few times. The chain has TRBV11-2 and TRBJ1-5; a possible D gene is TRBD1 (6 bases). The germline CDR1 and CDR2 sequences are SGHAT and FQNNGV. V was cut by 1 base and J by 7 bases, with 11 bases left in between. The CDR3 extends over 14 amino acids. CDR3 sequence (DNA): TGTGCCAGCAGCTTAGCTATACAGGGCCAGCCCCAGCATTTT. It translates to CASSLAIQGQPQHF.